This T cell receptor beta chain was profiled in a study of T cell changes during pregnancy in multiple sclerosis. The protocol was immunoSEQ multiplex PCR, while the TCRdb copy is restricted to in-frame clones and leaves out a portion. The sample has 34,000 or so clones, under 90% seen once; the top ten hold about 4.3%. The CDR3 has 16 residues. Germline loops: CDR1 LNHDA, CDR2 SQIVND (reference sequence). The trim removed 0 bases at V and 1 base at J, leaving 5 bases unmatched. This clone was seen once. This TCR was sampled from a female donor with multiple sclerosis, enrolled in a pregnancy study. Sequencing used CD8+ T cells from peripheral blood mononuclear cells, obtained after pregnancy. The chain joins TRBV19 to TRBJ1-1; 7 bases are shared with TRBD1. The CDR3 sequence is CASSIDWGQRNTEAFF. CDR3 bases: TGTGCCAGTAGTATAGATTGGGGACAGAGGAACACTGAAGCTTTCTTT.